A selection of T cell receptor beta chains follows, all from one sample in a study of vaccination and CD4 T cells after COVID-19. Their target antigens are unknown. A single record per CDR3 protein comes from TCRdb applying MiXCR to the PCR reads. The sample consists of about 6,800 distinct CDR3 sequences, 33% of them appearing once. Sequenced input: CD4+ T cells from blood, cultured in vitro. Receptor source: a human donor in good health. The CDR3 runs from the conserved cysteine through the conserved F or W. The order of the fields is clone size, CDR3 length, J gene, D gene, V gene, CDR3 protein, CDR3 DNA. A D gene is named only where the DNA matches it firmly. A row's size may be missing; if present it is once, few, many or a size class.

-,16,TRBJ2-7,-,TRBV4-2,CASSQGGAARTYEQYF,TGTGCCAGCAGCCAAGGGGGAGCAGCGAGAACCTACGAGCAGTACTTC
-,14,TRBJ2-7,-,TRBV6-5,CASSYSPQGYEQYF,TGTGCCAGCAGTTACTCGCCCCAAGGCTACGAGCAGTACTTC
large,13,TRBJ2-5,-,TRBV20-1,CSARDPGPETQYF,TGCAGTGCTAGAGATCCAGGGCCGGAGACCCAGTACTTC
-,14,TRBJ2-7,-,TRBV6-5,CASSYEASSYEQYF,TGTGCCAGCAGTTACGAGGCCAGCTCCTACGAGCAGTACTTC
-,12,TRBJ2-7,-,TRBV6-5,CASSYSDQAQYF,TGTGCCAGCAGTTACTCAGACCAAGCGCAGTACTTC
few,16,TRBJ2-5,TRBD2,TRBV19,CASSAGGLAGAETQYF,TGTGCCAGTAGTGCTGGGGGACTAGCGGGAGCAGAGACCCAGTACTTC
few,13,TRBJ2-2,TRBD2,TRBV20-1,CSATSGTGEELFF,TGCAGTGCGACTAGCGGTACTGGCGAGGAGCTGTTTTTT
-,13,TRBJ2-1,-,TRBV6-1,CASRSQGLNEQFF,TGTGCCAGCAGGTCCCAGGGCCTCAATGAGCAGTTCTTC
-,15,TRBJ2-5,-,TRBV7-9,CASSLRDGFKETQYF,TGTGCCAGCAGCCTGAGGGACGGATTCAAAGAGACCCAGTACTTC
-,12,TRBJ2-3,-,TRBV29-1,CSGAGVTDTQYF,TGCAGCGGAGCCGGGGTCACAGATACGCAGTATTTT
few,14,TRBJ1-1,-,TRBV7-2,CASSLGTLNTEAFF,TGTGCCAGCAGCTTAGGGACATTGAACACTGAAGCTTTCTTT
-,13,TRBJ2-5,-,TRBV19,CASSINTRETQYF,TGTGCCAGTAGTATCAATACCCGGGAGACCCAGTACTTC
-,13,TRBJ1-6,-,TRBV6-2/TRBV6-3,CVSRVRQDSPLHF,TGTGTCAGCAGAGTGAGACAGGATTCACCCCTCCACTTT
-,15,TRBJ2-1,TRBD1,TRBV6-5,CASSNSDRAWNEQFF,TGTGCCAGCAGTAACTCGGACAGGGCTTGGAATGAGCAGTTCTTC
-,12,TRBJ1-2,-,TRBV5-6,CASRPQGYGYTF,TGTGCCAGCAGACCGCAGGGGTATGGCTACACCTTC
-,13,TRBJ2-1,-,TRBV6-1,CASSPGPPNEQFF,TGTGCCAGCAGTCCGGGACCACCCAATGAGCAGTTCTTC
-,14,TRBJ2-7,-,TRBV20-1,CSARGQRASLGQYF,TGCAGTGCCCGAGGCCAGCGGGCATCTCTTGGGCAGTACTTC
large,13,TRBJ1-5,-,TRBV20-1,CSAERGKGQPQHF,TGCAGTGCCGAGAGGGGGAAAGGGCAGCCCCAGCATTTT
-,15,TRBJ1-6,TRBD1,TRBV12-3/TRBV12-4,CASSLTGGSGSPLHF,TGTGCCAGCAGTTTGACAGGGGGAAGCGGTTCACCCCTCCACTTT
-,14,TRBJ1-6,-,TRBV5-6,CASSLPGVISPLHF,TGTGCCAGCAGCTTGCCTGGGGTAATCTCACCCCTCCACTTT
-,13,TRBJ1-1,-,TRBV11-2,CASSLDPNTEAFF,TGTGCCAGCAGCTTAGACCCGAACACTGAAGCTTTCTTT
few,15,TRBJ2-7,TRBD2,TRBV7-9,CASSLGTSGSYEQYF,TGTGCCAGCAGCTTAGGGACTAGCGGCTCCTACGAGCAGTACTTC
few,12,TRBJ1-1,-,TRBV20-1,CSTRPAWGEAFF,TGCAGTACAAGACCGGCGTGGGGTGAAGCTTTCTTT
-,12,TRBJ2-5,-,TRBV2,CASKPGMETQYF,TGTGCCAGCAAGCCGGGCATGGAGACCCAGTACTTC
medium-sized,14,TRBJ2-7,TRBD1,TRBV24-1,CATSLEDRDGEQYF,TGTGCCACCTCCTTAGAGGACAGGGACGGCGAGCAGTACTTC
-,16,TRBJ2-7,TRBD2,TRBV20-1,CSAPRTGSGRTYEQYF,TGCAGTGCTCCAAGGACCGGGAGCGGGAGAACCTACGAGCAGTACTTC
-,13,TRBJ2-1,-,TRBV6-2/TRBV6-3,CASSYIARNEQFF,TGTGCCAGCAGTTATATAGCGCGGAATGAGCAGTTCTTC
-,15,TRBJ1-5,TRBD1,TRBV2,CASRTGDYSNQPQHF,TGTGCCAGCAGGACAGGGGATTATAGCAATCAGCCCCAGCATTTT
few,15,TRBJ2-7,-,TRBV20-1,CSARDSRTFLGGQYF,TGCAGTGCTAGAGATTCGAGAACTTTCCTAGGAGGGCAGTACTTC
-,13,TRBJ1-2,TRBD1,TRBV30,CAWRGQGSYGYTF,TGTGCCTGGAGGGGACAGGGGAGCTATGGCTACACCTTC
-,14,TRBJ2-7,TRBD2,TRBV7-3,CASSPRLAAYEQYF,TGTGCCAGCAGCCCACGGCTAGCGGCCTACGAGCAGTACTTC
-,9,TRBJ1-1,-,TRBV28,CASSLYAFF,TGTGCCAGCAGTTTATACGCTTTCTTT
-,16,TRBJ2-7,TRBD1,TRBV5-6,CASSSVDRRTSYEQYF,TGTGCCAGCAGCTCGGTGGACAGGCGTACCTCCTACGAGCAGTACTTC
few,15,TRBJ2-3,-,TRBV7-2,CASSLDGTSTDTQYF,TGTGCCAGCAGCTTGGACGGGACTAGCACAGATACGCAGTATTTT
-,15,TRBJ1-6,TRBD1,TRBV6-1,CASRTGTGLNSPLHF,TGTGCCAGCAGAACCGGGACAGGGCTAAATTCACCCCTCCACTTT
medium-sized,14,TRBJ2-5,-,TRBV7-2,CASSLANRVETQYF,TGTGCCAGCAGCCTTGCGAACAGGGTTGAGACCCAGTACTTC
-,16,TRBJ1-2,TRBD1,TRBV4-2,CASSQDWDREKNGYTF,TGTGCCAGCAGCCAAGACTGGGACAGGGAAAAGAATGGCTACACCTTC
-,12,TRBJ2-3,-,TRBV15,CATSPWGDTQYF,TGTGCCACCAGCCCTTGGGGGGATACGCAGTATTTT
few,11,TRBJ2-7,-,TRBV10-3,CAISESEEQYF,TGTGCCATCAGTGAGTCGGAGGAGCAGTACTTC
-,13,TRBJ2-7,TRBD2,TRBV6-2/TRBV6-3,CASNRLAGLEQYF,TGTGCCAGCAACAGACTAGCGGGCCTCGAGCAGTACTTC
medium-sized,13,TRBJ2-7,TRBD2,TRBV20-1,CSAASPSGYEQYF,TGCAGTGCCGCCTCGCCTAGCGGCTACGAGCAGTACTTC
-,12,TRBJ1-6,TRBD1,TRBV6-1,CASTTGSSPLHF,TGTGCCAGCACGACAGGGAGCTCACCCCTCCACTTT
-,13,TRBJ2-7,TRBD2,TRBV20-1,CSARGLATYEQYF,TGCAGTGCAAGGGGACTAGCAACCTACGAGCAGTACTTC
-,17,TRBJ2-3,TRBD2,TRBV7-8,CASSSPTTGRQGDTQYF,TGTGCCAGCAGCTCTCCGACCACCGGGAGGCAGGGAGATACGCAGTATTTT
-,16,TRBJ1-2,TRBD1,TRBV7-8,CASSPGQEWENYGYTF,TGTGCCAGCAGCCCGGGACAGGAGTGGGAAAACTATGGCTACACCTTC
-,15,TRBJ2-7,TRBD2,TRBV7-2,CASSLGASGGFGQYF,TGTGCCAGCAGCTTAGGGGCTAGCGGGGGCTTTGGGCAGTACTTC
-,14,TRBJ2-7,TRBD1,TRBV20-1,CSADRDRATYEQYF,TGCAGTGCTGATCGAGACAGGGCCACCTACGAGCAGTACTTC
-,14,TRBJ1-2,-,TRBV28,CASSRGSSGYGYTF,TGTGCCAGCAGTCGAGGGAGCTCGGGCTATGGCTACACCTTC
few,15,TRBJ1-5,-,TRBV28,CASSLAGMGNQPQHF,TGTGCCAGCAGTTTGGCAGGGATGGGCAATCAGCCCCAGCATTTT
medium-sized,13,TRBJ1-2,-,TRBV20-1,CSAEEEKDYGYTF,TGCAGTGCTGAGGAGGAGAAAGACTATGGCTACACCTTC
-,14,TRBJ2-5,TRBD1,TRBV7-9,CASRRTGTKETQYF,TGTGCCAGCAGAAGGACAGGGACCAAAGAGACCCAGTACTTC
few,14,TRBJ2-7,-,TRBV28,CASSTPGRNYEQYF,TGTGCCAGCAGTACGCCGGGACGGAACTACGAGCAGTACTTC
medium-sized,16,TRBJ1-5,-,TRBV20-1,CSARGQGLYSNQPQHF,TGCAGTGCCCGGGGGCAGGGGCTTTATAGCAATCAGCCCCAGCATTTT
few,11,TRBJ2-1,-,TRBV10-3,CAQGDGRSVFF,TGTGCCCAAGGGGACGGTAGATCCGTGTTCTTC
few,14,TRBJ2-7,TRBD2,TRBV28,CASSLLAGWYEQYF,TGTGCCAGCAGTCTATTAGCGGGATGGTACGAGCAGTACTTC
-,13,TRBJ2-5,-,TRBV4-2,CASSQDSGETQYF,TGTGCCAGCAGCCAAGATTCAGGGGAGACCCAGTACTTC
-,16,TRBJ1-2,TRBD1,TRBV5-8,CASSLSTGTGYYGYTF,TGTGCCAGCAGCCTCTCGACCGGGACAGGGTACTATGGCTACACCTTC
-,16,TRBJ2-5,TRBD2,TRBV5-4,CASSLDLSGSTQTQYF,TGTGCCAGCAGCCTGGACCTGAGCGGGAGTACCCAGACCCAGTACTTC
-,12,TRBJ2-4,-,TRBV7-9,CASRRDEGWEYF,TGTGCCAGCAGACGGGACGAGGGATGGGAGTACTTC